The clone carrying this TCR beta chain was found many times. Germline CDR1 and CDR2: KGHDR and SFDVKD. The CDR3 totals 14 residues. Trimming at V came to 6 bases and at J to 7 bases, leaving 6 bases not matched to a gene. This sample stems from a study of human T cells and chemical hapten exposure. The time point is: patch test 2, 6 weeks after DPC sensitization. Treatment indicated: therapeutic diphenylcyclopropenone sensitization with weekly scalp DPC. TCRdb called the RACE reads again in MiXCR, with one record for every CDR3 protein. Among tens of thousands of distinct CDR3 sequences listed, around 10% were seen once.

This sequence joins TRBV24-1 and TRBJ2-1; 9 bases match TRBD2. The clonotype originates from a man aged 35 to 55 with alopecia areata. Some clones in this sample may be carry-over from other donors' samples. The sample was whole blood, taken in connection with sensitization to the hapten diphenylcyclopropenone (DPC). The CDR3 DNA is TGTGCCACCAGTTCGGAGCGGGAGGTGAATGAGCAGTTCTTC. Translated, it gives CATSSEREVNEQFF.